This TCR beta chain was obtained from a study of patients and donors after allogeneic stem cell transplantation (dated by TCRdb to the early 2020s). V is shortened by 6 bases, J by 3 bases, and the region joining them spans 14 bases. There are 14 amino acids in the CDR3, from cysteine to phenylalanine inclusive. Of all the DNA, just the CDR3 is kept, 42 bases in frame from base 1. CDR1 is given as SNHLY and CDR2 as FYNNEI, both from the germline V gene. Receptor libraries were prepared by RT-PCR. TCRdb shows the sequencer as NextSeq 550. TCRdb reprocessing: public reads trimmed at Q25 with fastp, clones called with MiXCR, in-frame beta chains kept. Rows are unified per CDR3 protein, each entry keeping the most common DNA and genes. For this sample there are about a million distinct CDR3 sequences; roughly 17% appear just once. 5% to 6.5% of the sample rests with the top ten. About this clonotype itself: The antigen this receptor binds is unknown. One base away there is no much larger clone; base qualities are not given.

The rearrangement combines TRBV2 with TRBJ1-1; the D gene is perhaps TRBD1, on 6 matching bases. Specimen: blood, either unsorted or a sorted T cell fraction (not recorded which). The TCR was taken from a human donor who was either an allogeneic HSCT recipient or a stem cell or donor lymphocyte infusion donor (not recorded which). It is not recorded whose cells these are; they may come from a transplant donor. The DNA sequence is given as TGTGCCAGCAGAGTCGGGGGCCCGTACACTGAAGCTTTCTTT. This is translated as CASRVGGPYTEAFF.